This T cell receptor (beta chain) was identified during a study of shared T cell receptors in the human thymus (dated by TCRdb to 2020 to 2023). General notes on the study: The study examined how the human thymus generates shared, self-reactive T-cell receptor alpha chains.

This clone was counted a few times. Its cognate antigen has yet to be identified. No base qualities exist here, and no much larger clone lies one base off it. Receptors were amplified or captured by the immunoSEQ multiplex PCR assay. In TCRdb, the immuneACCESS table is reduced to in-frame sequences with V and J assigned. These tables do not hold every clone; where another copy was compared, an unresolved V gene accounts for under half, and the others remain unexplained. A total of over 650,000 clones appear in this sample, more than 70% of them only once. The ten largest clones add up to about 0.0094% of the sample. V loses 5 bases of germline sequence and J loses 2 bases, and the interval between the two ends is 16 bases. Including the terminal cysteine and phenylalanine, the CDR3 comprises 15 residues. The DNA shown is the 45-base CDR3, in frame from base 1. As encoded in the germline V gene, CDR1 is MDHEN while CDR2 is SYDVKM.

The data also belong to a second study, concerning human thymus T cells. As that second paper reports: Immunologically healthy infants undergoing open corrective cardiac surgery for congenital heart defects in Finland were used as donors. The thymus tissue came from surgical resects taken out during corrective cardiac surgery. V and J gene segment usage appeared biased in both thymic and peripheral blood repertoires. Highly overlapping thymic TCR repertoires among unrelated individuals were reported in the related research. The study used eight infant thymus samples plus four related peripheral blood samples to characterize TCR alpha and beta repertoires. The cohort included more than 5 male and a couple of female infants, with donor ages spanning 7 to 244 days. Thymocytes were released mechanically from tissue and stored at -70 °C as pellets of roughly 9.5-31 million cells. A QIAsymphony instrument was used to extract genomic DNA from frozen cell pellets. The immunoSEQ multiplex PCR assay was used to amplify the TCRB and TCRAD loci from a standardized amount of quality-controlled genomic DNA. Amplicons spanned the V(D)J region at a length sufficient to cover the CDR3 and identify V and J genes. The commercial immunoSEQ service was used to sequence amplicons on an Illumina platform. Corrections for primer bias and sequencing errors followed previously described methods, while TCRAD and TCRB definitions were based on the IMGT database. immunoSEQ Analyzer 3.0 and VDJTools were used for repertoire analysis, which covered basic statistics, V/J segment usage, diversity estimates, rarefaction and pairwise overlap. To estimate diversity, the Chao1, ChaoE, Efron-Thisted, Shannon and inverse Simpson indices were applied, and diversity was also estimated on datasets down-sampled to the smallest sample. Repertoire overlap used strict matching of CDR3 nucleotide sequence, V gene and J gene, with Jaccard-based multidimensional scaling clustering. Thymus samples yielded on average roughly 840,000 unique TCRB clonotypes, compared with 80,000 to 85,000 from blood samples.

The rearrangement joined TRBV28 to TRBJ2-7; a tentative D call is TRBD2 (5 bases match). This TCR came from a boy in the first two years of life with a congenital heart defect. Donor details come from another sample of the same person, matched by shared clones. Sample: thymocytes. The DNA is TGTGCCAGCAGTCTAGACCTCAGGAGGACCTACGAGCAGTACTTC. This encodes CASSLDLRRTYEQYF.